A selection of T cell receptor beta chains follows, all from one sample in a study of immune cell composition in non-small cell lung cancer. Only in-frame clones appear in the TCRdb table, and some are missing; sequencing was by immunoSEQ multiplex PCR. The sample contains about 5,900 clones, nearly 90% of which appear only once. Sequenced material: non-adjacent lung tissue. The receptor set was obtained from a human donor with non-small cell lung cancer. Each CDR3 is given with its conserved first and last residue. D genes are given only for firm matches.

d_call v_call cdr3_aa
TRBD2 TRBV28 CASSFPTSGRDIQYF
TRBD1 TRBV30 CAWSGIGTGEQPQHF
. TRBV6-1 CASSEDLPGGSSNQPQHF
TRBD2 TRBV19 CASSTGLAGAYNEQFF
. TRBV7-8 CASSTRNTEAFF
TRBD2 TRBV5-1 CASSPSPTSGRINEQFF
. TRBV5-5 CASSQTSSDTQYF
TRBD1 TRBV19 CASSIRTGGHQPQHF
. TRBV19 CASSISRNYEQYF
TRBD1 TRBV28 CASSLIQGQGAREQYF
. TRBV28 CASRRTGLGGYTF
. TRBV14 CASSQVAGLSYEQYF